The present TCR beta chain was sequenced within a study of shared clonotypes between healthy human individuals. Looking at the study overall: Used for every donor were three CD4 naive, three CD4 memory, two CD8 naive and one CD8 memory plate.

This CDR3 region has 13 residues. Germline V lookup: CDR1 SGHTS, CDR2 YDEGEE. V was pared by 0 bases and J by 7 bases, with 10 bases between. Sorted-subset replicate PCRs used 150 to 250 ng of genomic DNA. This amount corresponded to about 29,000 T cell genomes. TCRdb's table, derived via immunoSEQ multiplex PCR, lists solely in-frame clones and lacks some. The table lists approximately 2,000,000 clones, approximately 92% of them singletons. Selected positively for CCR7 and CD45RO-negative, naive CD8 cells excluded terminally differentiated effector memory CD45RA+ cells. Each of the donors was a healthy adult who was HIV-negative and had not had a recent acute infection or vaccination.

The genes are TRBV5-8 and TRBJ2-5; D uncertain. Sequenced: naive CD8+ T cells from PBMCs. The source of this sequence is a man aged 18 to 30 in good health. Some clones in this sample may be carry-over from other donors' samples. In DNA, the CDR3 is TGTGCCAGCAGCTTGGACTATTTCAGGACCCAGTACTTC. This gives the protein CASSLDYFRTQYF.